This TCR beta chain originates from a study of cytomegalovirus exposure and HLA in healthy donors (dated by TCRdb to 2015 to 2018). Background on the whole study: An earlier analysis of about 560 of the donors reported 276 Gb of sequence data and 117 million unique TCR beta sequences obtained from about 170 million T cells. Approximately 300 gigabases of sequencing data and roughly 81 million unique TCR sequences made up an early release that covered roughly 670 HLA-typed donors. Among the roughly 400 genotyped donors, around 79% belonged to the genetic ancestry cluster associated with self-reported Caucasian donors. The aim of the study was to test whether cataloging public T cell receptors could identify signatures of past pathogen exposure. Using immunosequencing, the study profiled T cell repertoires from 666 subjects and related those repertoires to cytomegalovirus serostatus. Besides the first cohort of under 700 subjects, a separate validation cohort made up of over 100 different subjects was used. The study combined high-throughput TCR immunosequencing, statistical association of individual TCRs with disease status, and machine learning to predict cytomegalovirus infection status. A later analysis re-analyzed previously published TCR beta repertoires from 550 to 700 donors and added high-resolution HLA genotyping to study TCR occurrence patterns. Rather than using new phenotypic data, the later analysis identified candidate immune exposures from TCR beta sequences and from how often those sequences occurred across donors. An earlier analysis of fewer than 750 of the donors used high-throughput TCR beta sequencing to judge whether each TCR beta V gene segment behaved as functional or pseudogenic. Donor age, sex, ethnicity and CMV serostatus were collected together with the repertoire data. A later genetic analysis took genome-wide SNP genotypes for about three fifths of the roughly 670 donors and used that subset as a discovery cohort. All discovery cohort repertoires had been generated using a single sequencing platform. Class I and class II HLA loci were covered by the typing at four-digit resolution. The number of donors typed differed by locus, with about 629-640 for A, B, C, DRB1 and DQB1, around 520 for DQA1, over 600 for DPA1, and about 450 for DPB1. Roughly 5 DR-DQ haplotypes were treated as single units for association and clustering because of strong linkage in the cohort. Among several hundred genotyped donors of the cohort, an average of approximately 220,000 unique TCR beta nucleotide sequences was sequenced per donor, of which about 19% were non-productive.

Remarks on this clone: Its antigen remains unidentified.

The germline V gene sets CDR1 to MNHEY and CDR2 to SVGAGI. Trimming accounts for 0 bases at V and 3 bases at J, while the number of junction bases matched to no gene is 8. The CDR3, cysteine through phenylalanine, is 16 amino acids long. The DNA shown is the 48-base CDR3, in frame from base 1. The cohort comprised approximately 700 healthy bone marrow donors. At the time of sampling, all cohort members were nominally healthy, though unrecorded immune exposures were likely present. The donor tested CMV seropositive, placing the donor among the 290 or so seropositive members of the cohort. Every donor gave a peripheral blood sample, and the peripheral blood mononuclear cells from that sample were used for TCR beta sequencing. Genomic DNA was extracted from the blood cell samples with the Qiagen DNeasy Blood Extraction Kit. Results and caveats for the whole study, not just this receptor: A further reported finding was that TCR beta sequences accurately predicted the HLA-A and HLA-B alleles for most subjects in the first cohort. Some IMGT-functional V segments, including TRBV6-2 and TRBV6-3, could not be told apart with the 87-base-pair reads, so those segments were excluded. Because counts were too low, seventeen rarely observed V segments, including chromosome 9 orphons, were excluded from the earlier analysis of some 540 of the donors. Compared with equally common non-associated chains, HLA-associated TCR beta chains in a later analysis were more clonally expanded and had lower generation probabilities. According to a later analysis, parvovirus B19, influenza, CMV and Epstein-Barr virus appeared linked to several top co-occurrence clusters. A few of the identified cytomegalovirus-associated TCR beta chains were confirmed in vitro to be specific for cytomegalovirus antigens. This cohort had only TCR beta chains sequenced, and the lack of alpha or paired-chain data limited which features could be detected. A later analysis associated about 17,000 TCR beta sequences with specific HLA alleles at a false discovery rate of 0.05. Correlated functional status among segregating V segments might reflect linkage disequilibrium, but an unknown experimental factor could not be ruled out. A total of 150 or so TCR beta chains were listed by the study as associated with cytomegalovirus. A later genetic analysis reported fewer N-insertions in productive TCRs among donors in an Asian-associated ancestry cluster than the approximately 670-donor mean. Assigning TCR associations to individual alleles was difficult when HLA alleles, especially DR and DQ, strongly co-occurred. The classifier was reported to diagnose cytomegalovirus status with high specificity and sensitivity in both the original and validation cohorts. In a later analysis, TCR association rates were found to vary across HLA loci, with the most associated TCRs seen for DRB1 alleles and the fewest for HLA-C alleles. Most TCR sequences were seen in very few donors, while some public TCRs were found in many individuals. A later analysis found that most CMV-associated TCR beta chains appeared HLA-restricted, with HLA associations seemingly driven largely by CMV exposure. The sequencing pipeline was judged likely to have produced a cluster of highly shared sequence variants as a technical artifact. The presence/absence analyses assumed that sequencing depth was roughly uniform across donors, and that assumption may not be true. CMV serostatus was the only immune exposure information available for the cohort. In an earlier analysis of some 500 of the donors, most TCR beta V segments were observed in productive rearrangements about 90% or about 30% of the time, broadly matching IMGT annotations. An association between a missense DCLRE1C variant and V-gene and J-gene trimming of TCR beta chains was found in a later genetic analysis and replicated in an independent cohort. Because HLA typing was unavailable for some donors at each locus, only the typed subset was used in association tests. According to the authors, the approach could potentially be generalized to other disease states and immunological phenotypes.

The receptor library was made with the immunoSEQ multiplex PCR assay. The multiplex PCR relied on a mix of 60 forward primers for TCR Vbeta segments and 13 reverse primers for TCR Jbeta segments. A multiplex PCR assay on genomic DNA amplified the CDR3 region of rearranged TCR beta genes. The Illumina HiSeq System was used to sequence the amplified TCR beta libraries as 87-base-pair reads. The original pipeline was this. In a later analysis, 77 million or so unique TCR beta chains were counted across the roughly 670 repertoires, and roughly 11 million of these chains were shared by at least two donors. To remove PCR and sequencing errors, raw reads were error-corrected and collapsed into unique sequences using a nearest-neighbor algorithm that merged closely related sequences. CDR3 sequences were aligned to IMGT reference sequences to assign V, D and J gene segments. For a sequence to be retained, a match of at least six nucleotides to both a V gene segment and a J gene segment was required. A rearrangement counted as productive if the CDR3 had no stop codons and remained in frame with V and J, and every other rearrangement counted as non-productive. CDR3 was defined by IMGT convention, running from the second conserved V-encoded cysteine to the conserved J-encoded phenylalanine. The earlier analysis of some 600 of the donors excluded sequences that lacked an unambiguous match to a single V gene segment. In an earlier analysis of a few hundred of the donors, V segments were called functional above 56.7% productive rearrangements and were called segregating when the between-donor standard deviation exceeded 5%. A statistical classification framework was built for diagnosing cytomegalovirus status from the catalog of TCR beta chain sequences. A later analysis assigned V and J genes by comparing TCR nucleotide sequences with IMGT/GENE-DB human TR gene sequences. In a later analysis, CDR3 sequences and most-parsimonious VDJ recombination scenarios were assigned using the TCRdist pipeline. In a later analysis, each TCR beta chain was defined by its CDR3 amino acid sequence together with its V-gene family, and reads lacking a unique V-gene family were excluded. As a way to deal with suspected cross-contamination and a sequencing artifact, a later analysis dropped over 550 nucleotide sequences that were highly shared and had low generation probability. A later analysis calculated a clonal expansion index for each public chain from normalized within-repertoire ranks of inferred template counts. In a later analysis, generation probabilities were computed using a VDJ recombination model fitted to out-of-frame rearrangements, and the results were checked against IGoR. In a later analysis, TCR-TCR, TCR-HLA and TCR-CMV co-occurrence was scored with hypergeometric tests, and a repertoire-size bias correction was applied to TCR pairs. A later analysis estimated false discovery rates by permuting HLA or CMV assignments 20 times. In a later analysis, co-occurring TCRs were grouped using DBSCAN, with TCRdist sequence similarity added in when clustering inside HLA-allele-positive subsets. Repertoires with fewer than 30,000 or more than 120,000 public chains were left out of co-occurrence clustering, as were about 5 repertoires with anomalous nucleotide sharing. The table comes from immuneACCESS by way of TCRdb, which keeps in-frame sequences with V and J called. Part of the clones is missing from these tables; in studies checked, under half for an unresolved V gene and the rest for unknown reasons. That table furnishes V, J and clone size, whereas the DNA furnished D and trimming. This sample's records show 200,000 to 250,000 clones. The ten largest clones represent roughly 0.89% of the sample.

The chain is assembled from TRBV6-5 and TRBJ2-7, with 7 bases aligning to TRBD2. This TCR came from a woman younger than 45 in good health and CMV-seropositive. The sequencing sample was made of PBMCs. Read as DNA, the sequence is TGTGCCAGCAGTTACTCGGGGGGGATGGGGGTCTACGAGCAGTACTTC. Its translation is CASSYSGGMGVYEQYF.